Below are 23 T cell receptor beta chains sequenced from a single sample in a study of T cells in Graves' hyperthyroidism and ophthalmopathy. Amplification targeted TCR beta CDR3 regions from RNA transcripts. The primer set for the first-round RT-PCR of the TCR CDR3 was HTBI. From the multiplex PCR reads, TCRdb called clonotypes with MiXCR, one entry per CDR3 protein. The sample shows a few hundred thousand distinct CDR3 sequences, about 18% of them seen only once. The sample was blood. The receptors come from a young woman with Graves' hyperthyroidism.

CDR3 DNA sequence: TGCGCCAGCAGCCCAACGGAGAAGCTCTCCTACGAGCAGTACTTC. This encodes CASSPTEKLSYEQYF. V usage is TRBV4-1 and J usage is TRBJ2-7; the D is unclear. V was pared by 4 bases and J by 0 bases, with 13 bases between. Germline V gives CDR1 MGHRA, CDR2 YSYEKL. The CDR3 is 15 amino acids.

In its sample, this clonotype was seen a few times. The chain is built from TRBV9 and TRBJ2-5; D remains ambiguous. Germline CDR1 and CDR2: SGDLS and YYNGEE. The CDR3 is 18 residues long. Trimming shortened V by 0 bases and J by 4 bases, and 22 bases separated the two germline ends. This chain's CDR3 is CASSVGPFFWSEGETQYF. The DNA of the CDR3 is TGTGCCAGCAGCGTAGGACCCTTCTTTTGGAGCGAAGGAGAGACCCAGTACTTC.

The table lists this clonotype with many counts. The J gene is TRBJ1-5, the V gene TRBV6-1; TRBD1 matches at 8 bases. V was clipped by 6 bases and J by 6 bases; unmatched bases: 10. CDR1 and CDR2 from the germline V gene are MNHNS and SASEGT. This CDR3 region has 15 residues. CDR3 sequence (DNA): TGTGCCAGCAGGGAGACAGGGGAGGCGGGTCAGCCCCAGCATTTT. Protein product: CASRETGEAGQPQHF.

This clonotype was counted many times. V and J are TRBV5-5 and TRBJ1-1, with 9 bases matching TRBD1. Per the germline V gene, CDR1 is SGHKS and CDR2 is YYEKEE (reference sequence). This CDR3 contains 15 residues. The junction had 6 bases not matched to a gene; V was cut back by 3 bases and J by 3 bases. Here the CDR3 reads CASSYGDRGDTEAFF. The CDR3 DNA follows: TGTGCCAGCAGCTATGGAGACAGGGGGGACACTGAAGCTTTCTTT.

This clonotype showed up many times. The chain combines TRBV25-1 with TRBJ2-7, with TRBD1 matching over 7 bases. Per the germline V gene, CDR1 is MGHDK and CDR2 is SYGVNS. With V trimmed by 4 bases and J by 5 bases, 5 bases remained unmatched. There are 13 residues in the CDR3. CDR3 DNA sequence: TGTGCCAGCAGTGGACAGGGATTCGACGAGCAGTACTTC. It translates to CASSGQGFDEQYF.

This clonotype was seen at least ten times. The chain combines TRBV4-2 with TRBJ1-5, with D uncertain. From germline, CDR1 is LGHNA and CDR2 YNFKEQ. The V gene lost 2 bases and the J gene lost 5 bases, with 4 bases spanning the gap. This CDR3 is built from 12 residues. This CDR3 reads CASSQPDQPQHF. The CDR3 coding sequence is TGTGCCAGCAGCCAACCCGATCAGCCCCAGCATTTT.

In its sample, this clonotype was seen many times. The chain couples TRBV6-1 to TRBJ1-5, with 7 bases that match TRBD1. Germline CDR1 and CDR2: MNHNS and SASEGT. V lost 2 bases to trimming and J lost 14 bases; unmatched junction nucleotides: 3. The CDR3 consists of 11 residues. The CDR3 DNA sequence: TGTGCCAGCAGTGAATGGGGGACAGAGCATTTT. It specifies CASSEWGTEHF.

The chain uses TRBV28 and TRBJ2-7, with 7 positions matching TRBD2. Germline V gene lookup returns CDR1 MDHEN and CDR2 SYDVKM. CDR3 length: 15 amino acids. Trimming at V came to 1 base and at J to 2 bases, leaving 5 bases not matched to a gene. The CDR3 is CASSLSGGFTYEQYF. CDR3 DNA: TGTGCCAGCAGTTTATCGGGGGGATTCACCTACGAGCAGTACTTC.

V usage is TRBV4-1 and J usage is TRBJ2-7; D is perhaps TRBD1 (6 bases). V lost 2 bases to trimming and J lost 2 bases, with 10 bases between them. Germline CDR1 MGHRA, CDR2 YSYEKL. CDR3 length: 14 amino acids. The CDR3 loop is CASSQTEGAYEQYF. The CDR3 coding sequence is TGCGCCAGCAGCCAAACCGAGGGGGCCTACGAGCAGTACTTC.

This clonotype was seen many times. The chain carries TRBV20-1 and TRBJ2-5, with 15 bases that match TRBD2. From germline, CDR1 is DFQATT and CDR2 SNEGSKA (reference sequence). Trimming removed 0 bases from V and 2 bases from J; junction bases left unmatched: 10. This CDR3 region has 19 residues. CDR3 region: CSARDPLGTSGGPQETQYF. The CDR3 DNA follows: TGCAGTGCTAGAGACCCCCTCGGGACTAGCGGGGGGCCACAAGAGACCCAGTACTTC.

This clonotype was seen many times. The chain recombines TRBV11-1 with TRBJ2-2; tentative D call: TRBD2 (5 bases). V lost 3 bases, J lost 1 base, and 6 bases lay in between. This CDR3 region has 14 residues. CDR1 and CDR2 from the germline V gene are SGHAT and FQDESV (reference sequence). CDR3 DNA: TGTGCCAGCAGCTTTGGAGGGAACACCGGGGAGCTGTTTTTT. Amino acids: CASSFGGNTGELFF.

In its sample, this clonotype was seen a few times. This could be a read error, since a much larger clone is one nucleotide away. The genes are TRBV7-8 and TRBJ2-5; the D call may be TRBD1 or TRBD2 (6 bases each). The V gene's germline CDR1 is SGHVS and CDR2 FQNEAQ. This CDR3 spans 16 amino acids. CDR3 sequence reads: CASSFRQAGYQETKYF. CDR3 coding DNA: TGTGCCAGCAGCTTCCGACAGGCGGGGTACCAAGAGACCAAGTACTTC. Combining the CDR3 with reference TRBV7-8 and TRBJ2-5 gives the whole variable domain GAGVSQSPRYKVAKRGQDVALRCDPISGHVSLFWYQQALGQGPEFLTYFQNEAQLDKSGLPSDRFFAERPEGSVSTLKIQRTQQEDSAVYLCASSFRQAGYQETKYFGPGTRLLVL.

The chain joins TRBV4-2 to TRBJ2-5, with unresolved D. Germline CDR1 and CDR2: LGHNA and YNFKEQ. This CDR3 spans 15 amino acids. Trimming took 1 base from V and 2 from J, leaving 11 bases between them. CDR3 protein: CASSQVYREQETQYF. CDR3 DNA sequence: TGTGCCAGCAGCCAAGTCTACCGCGAGCAAGAGACCCAGTACTTC.

The sample holds many counts of this clonotype. The chain has TRBV24-1 and TRBJ2-3; TRBD2 matches 10 bases. The CDR3 totals 14 residues. Germline V lookup: CDR1 KGHDR, CDR2 SFDVKD. After removal of 4 bases from V and 14 bases from J, the junction contained 11 bases not matched to a gene. In DNA form, the CDR3 reads TGTGCCACCAGTGACCCCCTCCTAGCGGGGGTGTGGTATTTT. It codes for CATSDPLLAGVWYF.

In this sample, this clonotype turned up many times. The chain employs TRBV28 and TRBJ1-1, with D tentatively TRBD1 (5 bases). The CDR3 covers 14 residues. The V end lost 5 bases, the J end lost 2 bases, and 12 bases lay between the germline ends. CDR1 and CDR2 (germline): MDHEN, SYDVKM. CDR3 nucleotides: TGTGCCAGCAGTCCCGACAGCTTCAACACTGAAGCTTTCTTT. It encodes CASSPDSFNTEAFF. Drawing the rest from reference TRBV28 and TRBJ1-1, the complete variable domain is DVKVTQSSRYLVKRTGEKVFLECVQDMDHENMFWYRQDPGLGLRLIYFSYDVKMKEKGDIPEGYSVSREKKERFSLILESASTNQTSMYLCASSPDSFNTEAFFGQGTRLTVV.

This clonotype was observed at least ten times. The chain uses TRBV28 and TRBJ1-1; D is uncertain. V lost 6 bases to trimming and J lost 2 bases, with 10 bases between them. Germline lookup yields CDR1 MDHEN and CDR2 SYDVKM. CDR3 size: 13 residues. The CDR3 nucleotides read TGTGCCAGCAGCGAAATTGAAAACACTGAAGCTTTCTTT. This encodes CASSEIENTEAFF.

This clonotype was observed many times. The CDR3 loop reads CASSEVVDTGELFF. CDR3 bases: TGTGCCAGCAGTGAAGTAGTAGACACCGGGGAGCTGTTTTTT. The chain is built from TRBV6-4 and TRBJ2-2; unclear D gene. CDR3 length: 14 residues. CDR1 is MRHNA and CDR2 is SNTAGT in the germline V gene. The V and J ends lost 3 bases and 3 bases respectively, with 8 bases between them.

This clonotype was counted only a few times. This chain links TRBV30 with TRBJ1-1, with D hard to call. The germline V and J ends were trimmed by 5 bases and 4 bases, with 14 bases remaining between them. Germline CDR1 reads GTSNPN; CDR2 reads SVGIG (reference sequence). This CDR3 has 13 amino acids. CDR3 in amino acids: CAWDPNPPTEAFF. The DNA for the CDR3 is TGTGCCTGGGACCCGAACCCACCCACTGAAGCTTTCTTT.

This clonotype rates as medium-sized (0.01 to 0.1%). This rearrangement joins TRBV6-2 or TRBV6-3 to TRBJ2-7; D uncertain. V lost 2 bases and J lost 3, with 14 bases in between. CDR3 length: 15 amino acids. Germline CDR1 and CDR2: MNHEY and SVGEGT. The CDR3 nucleotides read TGTGCCAGCAGTTACCAGTCCGATGGCGGCTACGAGCAGTACTTC. This codes for CASSYQSDGGYEQYF.

This clonotype was counted many times. The chain uses TRBV7-9 and TRBJ1-2; D not certain. The CDR3 consists of 15 residues. The V and J ends lost 6 bases and 3 bases respectively, with 17 bases between them. Germline V gene data show CDR1 as SEHNR and CDR2 as FQNEAQ (reference sequence). The CDR3: CASSHAKVGDYGYTF. In nucleotides, the CDR3 is TGTGCCAGCAGTCATGCGAAGGTTGGCGACTATGGCTACACCTTC.

This clonotype was seen ten or more times. The chain links TRBV6-5 to TRBJ1-1; D unresolved. The CDR3 has 13 amino acids. Trimming cost V 2 bases and J 8 bases, with 12 bases left between them. Germline loops: CDR1 MNHEY, CDR2 SVGAGI. Here the CDR3 DNA reads TGTGCCAGCAGTTACGCCAGTGGACGCGAAGCTTTCTTT. Protein: CASSYASGREAFF.

This clonotype has just a few counts. The gene calls are TRBV20-1 and TRBJ1-6; D remains ambiguous. This CDR3 region has 16 residues. V was trimmed by 4 bases and J by 0 bases, leaving 13 bases between them. CDR1 is DFQATT and CDR2 is SNEGSKA in the germline V gene (reference sequence). CDR3 loop: CSANPTGSSYNSPLHF. The CDR3 DNA is TGCAGTGCTAACCCGACCGGGAGCTCCTATAATTCACCCCTCCACTTT.

This clonotype was seen ten or more times. The genes are TRBV5-1 and TRBJ1-3; the D gene is possibly TRBD1 (6 bases). Germline V gene sequence: CDR1 SGHRS, CDR2 YFSETQ. V was trimmed by 2 bases and J by 1 base, leaving 10 bases between them. The CDR3 consists of 15 residues. DNA of the CDR3: TGCGCCAGCAGCTTCGGGGGGACATCTGGAAACACCATATATTTT. It specifies CASSFGGTSGNTIYF.